This TCR beta chain came from a study of CD8 T cells in ankylosing spondylitis. V dropped 1 base and J dropped 4 bases, with 7 bases sitting between them. The CDR3 is made up of 13 amino acids. Germline CDR1 reads SGHVS; CDR2 reads FNYEAQ. TCRdb itself ran the 5' RACE reads through MiXCR, one entry per CDR3 protein. The top ten hold 10% to 15% of the sample, which has 130,000 or so distinct CDR3 sequences, roughly 7.3% seen once. The gene calls are TRBV7-6 and TRBJ1-1; a possible D gene is TRBD1 (5 bases). The origin of this receptor is a male donor with ankylosing spondylitis or in good health (not recorded which). Sample: blood, either unsorted or a sorted T cell fraction (not recorded which). As DNA, the CDR3 is TGTGCCAGCAGCTTAGACAGGCCCACTGAAGCTTTCTTT. Its translation is CASSLDRPTEAFF.